This T cell receptor (beta chain) was identified in a study of blood T cell repertoires in COVID-19. Study-level information: The samples span acute and convalescent COVID-19 from the United States, Italy and Spain.

This clone turned up a few times. Assay: immunoSEQ multiplex PCR; the TCRdb copy retains only in-frame clones and omits some. The table has 70,000 to 90,000 clones, 65% to 90% seen once; the top ten hold 9.6%. In germline, CDR1 is MDHEN, CDR2 SYDVKM. V lost 0 bases to trimming and J lost 0 bases, with 11 bases between them. The CDR3 sequence is 16 residues long. The rearrangement uses TRBV28 and TRBJ1-2; D gene ambiguous. Sequenced material: peripheral blood. The receptor comes from a man aged 45-60 years with COVID-19, enrolled during active disease. CDR3 sequence reads: CASSLWALSANYGYTF. As DNA, the CDR3 is TGTGCCAGCAGTTTATGGGCCCTCAGTGCTAACTATGGCTACACCTTC.